The sequence of this T cell receptor (beta chain) was determined in a study of CD8+ T cells in alopecia areata. Study context: Severity among treated patients was scored by the percentage of scalp area affected. General study findings and limits: Normal scalp had lower clonality than lesional scalp, with alopecia totalis/universalis lesions showing this most strongly. Relative to mice, TCR sharing across patients was less clear, a difference possibly HLA-related.

Noted treatment: oral pan-JAK inhibitor, 5-10 mg twice daily. CD4+ and CD8+ T cells were sorted from PBMCs stained for CD3, CD4 and CD8. On this clone: No antigen is known for it.

Extracted RNA was reverse transcribed, and the resulting cDNA served as sequencing template. Clones were sequenced by immunoSEQ multiplex PCR, and TCRdb holds only the in-frame ones, with some missing. The sample has roughly 180,000 clones; roughly three fifths are singletons. Trimming removed 5 bases from V and 8 bases from J, with 10 bases in between. Germline V lookup: CDR1 GTSNPN, CDR2 SVGIG (reference sequence). The CDR3 spans 12 residues. The sequence was collected from a human donor with alopecia areata. This specimen was CD4+ T cells sorted from blood, taken at week 4, from a patient treated with tofacitinib. This rearrangement joins TRBV30 to TRBJ1-6; a weak D match, TRBD1 (5 bases). The CDR3 here is CAWGGADSPLHF. The CDR3 DNA sequence: TGTGCCTGGGGTGGGGCGGATTCACCCCTCCACTTT.